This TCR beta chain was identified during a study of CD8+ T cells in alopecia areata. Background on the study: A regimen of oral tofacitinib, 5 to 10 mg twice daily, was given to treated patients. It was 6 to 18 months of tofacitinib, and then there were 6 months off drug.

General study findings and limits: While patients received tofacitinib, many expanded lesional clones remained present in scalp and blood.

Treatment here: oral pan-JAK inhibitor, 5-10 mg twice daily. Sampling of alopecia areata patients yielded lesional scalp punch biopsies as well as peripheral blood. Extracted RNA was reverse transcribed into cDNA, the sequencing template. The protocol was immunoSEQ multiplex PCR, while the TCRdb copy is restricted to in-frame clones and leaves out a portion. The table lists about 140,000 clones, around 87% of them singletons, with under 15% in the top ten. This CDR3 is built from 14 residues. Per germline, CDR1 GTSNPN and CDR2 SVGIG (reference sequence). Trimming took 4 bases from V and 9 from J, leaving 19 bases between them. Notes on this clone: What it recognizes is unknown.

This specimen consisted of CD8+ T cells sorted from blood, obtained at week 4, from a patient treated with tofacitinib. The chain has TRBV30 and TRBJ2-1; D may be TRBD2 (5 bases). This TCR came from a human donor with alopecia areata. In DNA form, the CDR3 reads TGTGCCTGGAATTCCTATGAGGGCGTCCTTGAGCAGTTCTTC. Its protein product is CAWNSYEGVLEQFF.